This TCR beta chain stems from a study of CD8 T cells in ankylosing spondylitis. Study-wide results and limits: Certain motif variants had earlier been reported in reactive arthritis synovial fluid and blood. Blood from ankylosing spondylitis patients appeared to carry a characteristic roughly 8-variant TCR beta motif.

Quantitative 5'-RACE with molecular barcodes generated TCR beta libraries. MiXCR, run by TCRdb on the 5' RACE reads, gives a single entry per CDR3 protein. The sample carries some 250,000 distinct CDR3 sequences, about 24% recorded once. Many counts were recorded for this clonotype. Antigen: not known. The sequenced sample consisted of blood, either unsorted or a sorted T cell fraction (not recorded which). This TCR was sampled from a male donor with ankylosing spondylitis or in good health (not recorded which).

This CDR3 is CSAGPSAGGFTDTQYF. The CDR3 bases are TGCAGTGCGGGCCCCTCAGCGGGGGGGTTCACAGATACGCAGTATTTT. The genes are TRBV20-1 and TRBJ2-3, with TRBD2 matching 10 bases. V lost 6 bases and J lost 2; bases outside the gene matches: 11. The CDR3 has 16 residues. Germline loops: CDR1 DFQATT, CDR2 SNEGSKA (reference sequence).